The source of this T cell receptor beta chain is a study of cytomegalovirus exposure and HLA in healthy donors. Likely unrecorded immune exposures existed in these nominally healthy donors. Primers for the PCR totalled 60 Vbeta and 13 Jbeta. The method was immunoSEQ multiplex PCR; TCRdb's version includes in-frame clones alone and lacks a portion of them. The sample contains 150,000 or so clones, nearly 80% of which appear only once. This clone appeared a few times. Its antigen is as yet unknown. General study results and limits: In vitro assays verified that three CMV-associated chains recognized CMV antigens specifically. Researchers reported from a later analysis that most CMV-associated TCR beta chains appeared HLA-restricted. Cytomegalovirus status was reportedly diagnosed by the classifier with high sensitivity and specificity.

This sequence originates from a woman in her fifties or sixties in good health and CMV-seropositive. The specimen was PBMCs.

The CDR3 region is CASSFSGGPTDTQYF. CDR3 DNA sequence: TGTGCCAGCAGCTTTAGCGGGGGCCCCACAGATACGCAGTATTTT. The J gene is TRBJ2-3, the V gene TRBV7-2, with 9 bases that match TRBD2. Germline-derived CDR1 and CDR2 are SGHTA and FQGNSA. The junction had 3 bases not matched to a gene; V was cut back by 3 bases and J by 2 bases. CDR3 length equals 15 residues.